This entry lists 14 T cell receptor beta chains sequenced from one sample in a study of blood T cell repertoires in COVID-19. TCRdb's table, derived via immunoSEQ multiplex PCR, lists solely in-frame clones and lacks some. The table includes approximately 70,000 clones, approximately 80% detected once. Material: peripheral blood. These receptors were collected from a man older than 75 with active or convalescent COVID-19.

CDR3 DNA: TGTGCCAGCAGCCCCGGCGGGAGGCAAACCGGGGAGCTGTTTTTT. Amino acid sequence: CASSPGGRQTGELFF. The chain carries TRBV11-3 and TRBJ2-2; 8 bases line up with TRBD2. CDR3 length: 15 amino acids. Trimming took 5 bases from V and 5 from J; bases not matched to a gene: 7. Germline CDR1 and CDR2: SGHNT and YENEEA.

This clone was recorded a few times. CDR3 amino acids: CASNQGTGELFF. DNA for the CDR3: TGTGCCAGCAACCAGGGGACCGGGGAGCTGTTTTTT. The rearrangement uses TRBV27 and TRBJ2-2, with D perhaps TRBD1 (6 bases). Trimming took 7 bases from V and 5 from J, leaving 8 bases between them. This CDR3 spans 12 amino acids. Germline V gene lookup returns CDR1 MNHEY and CDR2 SMNVEV (reference sequence).

The chain employs TRBV9 and TRBJ2-3; tentatively, D is TRBD2 (6 bases). Trimming took off 3 bases at V and 2 bases at J, with 13 bases between the two ends. Germline assignment: CDR1 SGDLS and CDR2 YYNGEE. The CDR3 covers 15 residues. The CDR3 DNA follows: TGTGCCAGCAGCGAGGAGGGACCTGTCACAGATACGCAGTATTTT. Protein: CASSEEGPVTDTQYF.

The chain recombines TRBV19 with TRBJ1-2; possible D gene TRBD1, 6 bases. CDR1 and CDR2 from the germline V gene are LNHDA and SQIVND (reference sequence). This CDR3 contains 16 residues. V lost 8 bases, J lost 2 bases, and 21 bases lay in between. The CDR3 bases are TGTGCCAGTGGACCAGGGGAACAGGCCTCGAACTATGGCTACACCTTC. It yields the protein CASGPGEQASNYGYTF. Complete variable domain (other parts from reference TRBV19 and TRBJ1-2): DGGITQSPKYLFRKEGQNVTLSCEQNLNHDAMYWYRQDPGQGLRLIYYSQIVNDFQKGDIAEGYSVSREKKESFPLTVTSAQKNPTAFYLCASGPGEQASNYGYTFGSGTRLTVV.

The chain has TRBV5-6 and TRBJ1-6, with D perhaps matching TRBD1 (6 bases). Germline values: CDR1 SGHDT, CDR2 YYEEEE. V was cut by 0 bases and J by 9 bases, with 10 bases left in between. This CDR3 contains 14 residues. CDR3 in DNA: TGTGCCAGCAGCTTGGGGACAGTCCTTTCACCCCTCCACTTT. Translated: CASSLGTVLSPLHF.

The chain employs TRBV5-1 and TRBJ1-4; the D gene is possibly TRBD1 (6 bases). Germline V gives CDR1 SGHRS, CDR2 YFSETQ. CDR3 size: 15 residues. The V end lost 2 bases, the J end lost 3 bases, and 11 bases lay between the germline ends. The CDR3 loop reads CASSFQGNPNEKLFF. The CDR3, as DNA: TGCGCCAGCAGCTTCCAGGGGAATCCTAATGAAAAACTGTTTTTT.

The V call is TRBV9, the J call TRBJ2-1; 13 bases fit TRBD2. This CDR3 spans 18 amino acids. CDR1 and CDR2 (germline): SGDLS, YYNGEE. V was pared by 4 bases and J by 2 bases, with 9 bases of the junction left unmatched. Here the CDR3 DNA reads TGTGCCAGCAGCCCCCGCGGACTAGCGGGAGCGGCCTACAATGAGCAGTTCTTC. It yields the protein CASSPRGLAGAAYNEQFF. The full variable domain, in which reference TRBV9 and TRBJ2-1 provide the parts outside the CDR3, is DSGVTQTPKHLITATGQRVTLRCSPRSGDLSVYWYQQSLDQGLQFLIQYYNGEERAKGNILERFSAQQFPDLHSELNLSSLELGDSALYFCASSPRGLAGAAYNEQFFGPGTRLTVL.

The chain joins TRBV7-9 to TRBJ2-7; 7 bases fit TRBD1. Germline V gene data show CDR1 as SEHNR and CDR2 as FQNEAQ (reference sequence). Germline trimming cut 5 bases from V and 6 bases from J; bases unmatched to any gene: 16. This CDR3 has 16 residues. Here the CDR3 reads CASSATRGQIRSEQYF. The CDR3 region has the DNA TGTGCCAGCAGCGCAACCCGGGGACAGATCCGTAGCGAGCAGTACTTC.

CDR3 residues: CAWTQSRGGAEKLFF. In DNA form, the CDR3 reads TGTGCCTGGACCCAATCCCGGGGGGGGGCGGAAAAACTGTTTTTT. The gene calls are TRBV30 and TRBJ1-4, with a weak D call TRBD1 (6 bases). This CDR3 has 15 amino acids. Deletions cut 4 bases from V and 8 bases from J, with 20 bases between. Per the germline V gene, CDR1 is GTSNPN and CDR2 is SVGIG (reference sequence).

The table lists this clone with a few counts. The genes are TRBV18 and TRBJ1-2; possibly TRBD1 for D (6 bases). Germline V gene data show CDR1 as KGHSH and CDR2 as LQKENI. This CDR3 has 15 residues. Trimming removed 1 base from V and 4 bases from J, with 13 bases in between. The CDR3: CASSPQQGWSYGYTF. Written as DNA, the CDR3 is TGTGCCAGCTCACCACAACAGGGATGGAGCTATGGCTACACCTTC.

The chain uses TRBV29-1 and TRBJ2-5, with TRBD2 as a possible D gene (6 bases). Germline-derived CDR1 and CDR2 are SQVTM and ANQGSEA. V shed 4 bases and J shed 5 bases, with 11 bases lying between them. This CDR3 region has 12 residues. DNA for the CDR3: TGCAGCGTTGTGGGGACTGGGGAGACCCAGTACTTC. It specifies CSVVGTGETQYF.

V usage is TRBV5-8 and J usage is TRBJ2-5; TRBD2 aligns across 11 bases. CDR3 length equals 17 residues. Germline assignment: CDR1 SGHTS and CDR2 YDEGEE. The junction had 8 bases not matched to a gene; V was cut back by 4 bases and J by 0 bases. CDR3 sequence (DNA): TGTGCCAGCAGCACGGGACTAGCGGAAAGGTACCAAGAGACCCAGTACTTC. Protein sequence: CASSTGLAERYQETQYF.

The V and J genes are TRBV18 and TRBJ2-5; weak D call: TRBD2 (5 bases). V was cut by 3 bases and J by 1 base, with 15 bases left in between. Germline assignment: CDR1 KGHSH and CDR2 LQKENI. The CDR3 extends over 16 amino acids. CDR3 sequence: CASSPLPPGSQETQYF. The CDR3 coding sequence is TGTGCCAGCTCACCCCTCCCCCCGGGATCCCAAGAGACCCAGTACTTC. The full variable domain, its missing parts supplied by reference TRBV18 and TRBJ2-5, is NAGVMQNPRHLVRRRGQEARLRCSPMKGHSHVYWYRQLPEEGLKFMVYLQKENIIDESGMPKERFSAEFPKEGPSILRIQQVVRGDSAAYFCASSPLPPGSQETQYFGPGTRLLVL.

V and J are TRBV7-9 and TRBJ2-3, with 9 bases lining up with TRBD2. This CDR3 is 14 amino acids long. V dropped 5 bases and J dropped 6; count of bases not matched to a gene: 6. CDR1 and CDR2 (germline): SEHNR, FQNEAQ (reference sequence). CDR3 in DNA: TGTGCCAGCAGCCCGCGGACTAGCGTGGATACGCAGTATTTT. As protein: CASSPRTSVDTQYF.